This T cell receptor (beta chain) originates from a study of shared clonotypes between healthy human individuals. Across the whole study: CD4 naive and CD4 memory each took three plates per donor, while CD8 naive took two and CD8 memory one. Study conclusions and caveats: Naive subsets generally had larger estimated richness than memory subsets. Non-shared clonotypes displayed generation probabilities falling below those of clonotypes present in all four donors.

For this clone: Its antigen is currently unknown. This sample includes further DNA sequences coding for the same CDR3.

The CDR3 has 14 residues. Trimming took 2 bases from V and 2 from J; bases not matched to a gene: 2. Germline V gene lookup returns CDR1 LNHDA and CDR2 SQIVND (reference sequence). This table comes from immunoSEQ multiplex PCR, and its TCRdb copy is limited to in-frame clones, with some not included. The sample lists millions of clones; roughly 95% were seen once. This chain uses TRBV19 with TRBJ1-1, with TRBD1 identical over 7 bases. This TCR was sampled from a man between 18 and 35 years old in good health. Sample: naive CD4+ T cells sorted from blood. The subset is: CD45RA+ positively selected. This CDR3 reads CASSIRQGNTEAFF. In DNA, the CDR3 is TGTGCCAGTAGTATACGACAGGGCAACACTGAAGCTTTCTTT. Full variable domain (rest looked up from reference TRBV19 and TRBJ1-1): DGGITQSPKYLFRKEGQNVTLSCEQNLNHDAMYWYRQDPGQGLRLIYYSQIVNDFQKGDIAEGYSVSREKKESFPLTVTSAQKNPTAFYLCASSIRQGNTEAFFGQGTRLTVV.